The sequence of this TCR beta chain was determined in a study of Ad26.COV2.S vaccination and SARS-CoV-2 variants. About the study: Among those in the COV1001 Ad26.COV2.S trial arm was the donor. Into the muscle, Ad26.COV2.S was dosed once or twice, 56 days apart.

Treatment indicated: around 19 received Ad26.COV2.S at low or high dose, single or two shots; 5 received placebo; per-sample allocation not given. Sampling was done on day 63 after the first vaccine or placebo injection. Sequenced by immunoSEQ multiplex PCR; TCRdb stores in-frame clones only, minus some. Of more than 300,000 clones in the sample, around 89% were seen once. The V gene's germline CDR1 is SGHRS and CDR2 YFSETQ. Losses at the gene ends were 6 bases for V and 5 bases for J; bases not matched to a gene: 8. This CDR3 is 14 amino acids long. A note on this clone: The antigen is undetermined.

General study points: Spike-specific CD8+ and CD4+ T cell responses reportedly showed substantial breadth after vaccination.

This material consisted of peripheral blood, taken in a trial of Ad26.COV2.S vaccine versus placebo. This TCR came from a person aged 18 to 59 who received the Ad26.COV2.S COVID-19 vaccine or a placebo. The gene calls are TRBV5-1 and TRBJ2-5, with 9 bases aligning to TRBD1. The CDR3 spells CASKNTGGAETQYF. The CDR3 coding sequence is TGCGCCAGCAAAAATACAGGGGGCGCCGAGACCCAGTACTTC.